The 30 T cell receptor beta chains in this list originate from one sample, sequenced in a study of Ad26.COV2.S vaccination and SARS-CoV-2 variants. Treatment: roughly 19 received Ad26.COV2.S at low or high dose, single or two shots; about 5 received placebo; per-sample allocation not given. Specimens were obtained on day 63 following the first vaccine or placebo injection. Assay: immunoSEQ multiplex PCR; the TCRdb copy retains only in-frame clones and omits some. The sample lists 430,000 or so clones; 85% to 90% were seen once. The source material was peripheral blood, sampled in a trial of Ad26.COV2.S vaccine versus placebo. Receptors were obtained from a person between 18 and 65 years old who received the Ad26.COV2.S COVID-19 vaccine or a placebo.

V usage is TRBV25-1 and J usage is TRBJ1-4; D gene unclear. The CDR3 runs 15 residues. V dropped 3 bases and J dropped 4 bases, with 12 bases sitting between them. Germline V gene data show CDR1 as MGHDK and CDR2 as SYGVNS. The CDR3, as DNA: TGTGCCAGCAGTGATACCGGCAGTAATAATGAAAAACTGTTTTTT. It translates to CASSDTGSNNEKLFF.

V usage is TRBV5-1 and J usage is TRBJ2-3; D call uncertain. This CDR3 contains 13 residues. Germline V gene data show CDR1 as SGHRS and CDR2 as YFSETQ. The germline V and J ends were trimmed by 7 bases and 0 bases, with 9 bases remaining between them. CDR3 nucleotides: TGCGCCAGCCGACTTTCTAGCACAGATACGCAGTATTTT. This encodes CASRLSSTDTQYF.

The J gene is TRBJ2-1, the V gene TRBV5-1; the D call may be TRBD1 or TRBD2 (6 bases each). Germline V gene sequence: CDR1 SGHRS, CDR2 YFSETQ. This CDR3 contains 15 residues. Trimming stripped 5 bases from V and 9 bases from J, with 21 bases between. CDR3 residues: CASRPGTGSRGEQFF. CDR3 coding DNA: TGCGCCAGCAGGCCCGGGACTGGATCCAGGGGTGAGCAGTTCTTC.

The V and J genes are TRBV27 and TRBJ2-7, with a tentative D call TRBD1 (5 bases). Germline CDR1 and CDR2: MNHEY and SMNVEV (reference sequence). Trimming left V 3 bases short and J 2 bases short, with 11 bases between. This CDR3 is built from 14 residues. CDR3 sequence (DNA): TGTGCCAGCAGTTTTTCCCCAGGGCCCTACGAGCAGTACTTC. This translates into CASSFSPGPYEQYF.

The chain links TRBV12-3 or TRBV12-4 to TRBJ1-1; no firm D call. Trimming took 2 bases from V and 1 from J, leaving 5 bases between them. The CDR3 spans 13 residues. CDR3 DNA sequence: TGTGCCAGCAGTTTAAGCGGGAACACTGAAGCTTTCTTT. Translated, it gives CASSLSGNTEAFF.

This chain connects TRBV6-1 to TRBJ1-2; D is perhaps TRBD1 (6 bases). CDR3 length: 13 residues. Germline V gives CDR1 MNHNS, CDR2 SASEGT. Deletions cut 2 bases from V and 9 bases from J, with 13 bases between. The CDR3 DNA reads as TGTGCCAGCAGTGAAAGGGCAGGGGAGAGCTACACCTTC. Translated: CASSERAGESYTF.

The V call is TRBV6-2 or TRBV6-3, the J call TRBJ1-6; the D is unclear. V was trimmed by 4 bases and J by 6 bases, leaving 10 bases between them. The CDR3 sequence is 14 residues long. Per the germline V gene, CDR1 is MNHEY and CDR2 is SVGEGT. The CDR3 protein is CASSSGSSNSPLHF. CDR3 nucleotide sequence: TGTGCCAGCAGTTCGGGTTCTTCTAATTCACCCCTCCACTTT.

The chain has TRBV6-2 or TRBV6-3 and TRBJ2-5, with 12 nucleotides matching TRBD2. Germline V lookup: CDR1 MNHEY, CDR2 SVGEGT. With 5 bases clipped from V and 2 bases from J, the junction kept 0 bases outside the gene matches. CDR3 size: 14 residues. The CDR3 DNA reads as TGTGCCAGCAGTGGACTAGCGGGGCAAGAGACCCAGTACTTC. It encodes CASSGLAGQETQYF.

This chain uses TRBV18 with TRBJ1-1; no clear D. The length of the CDR3 is 14 residues. CDR1 KGHSH and CDR2 LQKENI come from the germline V gene. Trimming removed 3 bases at V and 0 bases at J, with 8 bases between. CDR3 nucleotides: TGTGCCAGCTCACCTGGAGTTATGAACACTGAAGCTTTCTTT. Translation: CASSPGVMNTEAFF.

The chain links TRBV6-2 or TRBV6-3 to TRBJ1-5, with a possible D match to TRBD1 (5 bases). CDR1 is MNHEY, CDR2 SVGEGT, per germline. The CDR3 extends over 14 amino acids. V lost 2 bases to trimming and J lost 3 bases, with 8 bases between them. The chain's CDR3 is CASSYRGYNQPQHF. The CDR3 DNA follows: TGTGCCAGCAGTTACCGGGGCTACAATCAGCCCCAGCATTTT.

This rearrangement joins TRBV7-2 to TRBJ1-2; no reliable D call. CDR1 and CDR2 from the germline V gene are SGHTA and FQGNSA. There are 14 residues in the CDR3. Between the trimmed V and J ends, which lost 5 bases and 0 bases, there was a span of 10 bases. The CDR3 DNA follows: TGTGCCAGCAGCCCCACCCGGTCTAACTATGGCTACACCTTC. It is translated as CASSPTRSNYGYTF.

This chain uses TRBV5-6 with TRBJ2-7; 7 bases are a match to TRBD1. V lost 4 bases and J lost 2; bases outside the gene matches: 9. CDR3 length equals 15 residues. Germline V lookup: CDR1 SGHDT, CDR2 YYEEEE. This CDR3 reads CASSRGQGVPYEQYF. The CDR3 DNA reads TGTGCCAGCAGCCGGGGCCAGGGGGTACCCTACGAGCAGTACTTC.

The J gene is TRBJ1-1, the V gene TRBV6-5; D might be TRBD1 (6 bases). This CDR3 comprises 15 residues. Germline CDR1 is MNHEY and CDR2 is SVGAGI. Trimming removed 2 bases from V and 4 bases from J, with 14 bases in between. Here the CDR3 reads CASSYGQQGGTEAFF. In DNA form, the CDR3 reads TGTGCCAGCAGTTACGGTCAACAGGGCGGCACTGAAGCTTTCTTT.

This chain uses TRBV2 with TRBJ1-1; the D is unclear. The germline CDR1 and CDR2 sequences are SNHLY and FYNNEI. The V gene lost 7 bases and the J gene lost 0 bases, with 9 bases spanning the gap. The CDR3 extends over 13 amino acids. The CDR3 coding sequence is TGTGCCAGCACCCAAGGATTGAACACTGAAGCTTTCTTT. Amino acids: CASTQGLNTEAFF. The entire variable domain, with the rest obtained from reference TRBV2 and TRBJ1-1, is as follows: EPEVTQTPSHQVTQMGQEVILRCVPISNHLYFYWYRQILGQKVEFLVSFYNNEISEKSEIFDDQFSVERPDGSNFTLKIRSTKLEDSAMYFCASTQGLNTEAFFGQGTRLTVV.

CDR3 protein: CASSVDNSNQPQHF. The CDR3 coding sequence is TGTGCCAGCAGCGTCGATAATAGCAATCAGCCCCAGCATTTT. This sequence joins TRBV9 and TRBJ1-5; D ambiguous. Germline CDR1 reads SGDLS; CDR2 reads YYNGEE. CDR3 size: 14 residues. V was clipped by 2 bases and J by 0 bases, with 6 bases between them.

The chain couples TRBV5-1 to TRBJ1-6, with D possibly TRBD1 on 5 matching bases. Trimming took 2 bases from V and 7 from J, leaving 13 bases between them. This CDR3 comprises 15 residues. In germline, CDR1 is SGHRS, CDR2 YFSETQ. CDR3 coding DNA: TGCGCCAGCAGCTTCCAGGGAGGAGAAAATTCACCCCTCCACTTT. Translating it yields CASSFQGGENSPLHF.

This clone appeared a single time. The chain carries TRBV2 and TRBJ1-6; unclear D gene. Trimming took off 0 bases at V and 5 bases at J, with 11 bases between the two ends. The germline V gene encodes CDR1 SNHLY and CDR2 FYNNEI. The CDR3 has 16 residues. The CDR3 loop reads CASSEARGNNNSPLHF. The CDR3 coding sequence is TGTGCCAGCAGTGAAGCGCGCGGTAACAATAATTCACCCCTCCACTTT.

This chain links TRBV7-9 with TRBJ2-7, with 14 bases identical to TRBD2. The CDR3 has 16 residues. Per the germline V gene, CDR1 is SEHNR and CDR2 is FQNEAQ (reference sequence). V lost 0 bases to trimming and J lost 7 bases; unmatched junction nucleotides: 5. The CDR3 sequence is CASSLAGLAGEDEQYV. In DNA, the CDR3 is TGTGCCAGCAGCTTAGCGGGACTAGCGGGAGAGGATGAGCAGTACGTC.

This chain uses TRBV5-5 with TRBJ2-7; D gene unclear. Per germline, CDR1 SGHKS and CDR2 YYEKEE (reference sequence). The CDR3 has 15 amino acids. Trimming left V 4 bases short and J 4 bases short, with 18 bases between. The CDR3 spells CASSPDKSILYEQYF. CDR3 DNA: TGTGCCAGCAGCCCCGATAAGAGCATCCTTTACGAGCAGTACTTC.

The V and J genes are TRBV14 and TRBJ1-5; D might be TRBD1 (5 bases). The CDR3 is 17 amino acids. Trimming cost V 1 base and J 2 bases, with 15 bases left between them. Germline V gene sequence: CDR1 SGHDN, CDR2 FVKESK. In DNA, the CDR3 is TGTGCCAGCAGCCAAGTACTGGGGGAAGCCGGCAATCAGCCCCAGCATTTT. This sequence encodes CASSQVLGEAGNQPQHF.

This chain uses TRBV7-2 with TRBJ2-7; no definite D call. The CDR3 is 13 amino acids. CDR1 is SGHTA and CDR2 is FQGNSA in the germline V gene. V lost 4 bases, J lost 10 bases, and 17 bases lay in between. CDR3 coding DNA: TGTGCCAGCAGCTACGGCCCTCAGGCACGTCAGTACGTC. Amino acids: CASSYGPQARQYV.

The chain recombines TRBV3-1 (or the pseudogene TRBV3-2) with TRBJ2-2, with 7 bases identical to TRBD1. The CDR3 covers 14 residues. With 6 bases clipped from V and 4 bases from J, the junction kept 5 bases outside the gene matches. CDR1 is LGHDT and CDR2 is YNNKEL in the germline V gene (reference sequence). The CDR3 nucleotides read TGTGCCAGCAGGGTCACAGGGGCCACCGGGGAGCTGTTTTTT. Encoded protein: CASRVTGATGELFF.

The V and J genes are TRBV5-1 and TRBJ1-1; a possible D gene is TRBD1 (5 bases). The V gene lost 2 bases and the J gene lost 4 bases, with 12 bases spanning the gap. Germline V gene data show CDR1 as SGHRS and CDR2 as YFSETQ. The CDR3 has 14 amino acids. CDR3 nucleotides: TGCGCCAGCAGCTTTAATCTAGGGGTCACTGAAGCTTTCTTT. Translating gives CASSFNLGVTEAFF.

This chain connects TRBV5-6 to TRBJ1-4; D not resolved. The CDR3 extends over 15 amino acids. The germline V and J ends were trimmed by 1 base and 0 bases, with 7 bases remaining between them. Germline lookup yields CDR1 SGHDT and CDR2 YYEEEE. CDR3 DNA: TGTGCCAGCAGCTTGCGAGGGACAACTAATGAAAAACTGTTTTTT. Translating gives CASSLRGTTNEKLFF.

The gene calls are TRBV6-5 and TRBJ2-7; possible D gene TRBD1, 5 bases. V shed 8 bases and J shed 5 bases, with 19 bases lying between them. The CDR3 runs to 14 residues. Per the germline V gene, CDR1 is MNHEY and CDR2 is SVGAGI. The chain's CDR3 is CASGRARQFHEQYF. DNA for the CDR3: TGTGCCAGCGGACGGGCCCGACAGTTCCACGAGCAGTACTTC.

J is TRBJ2-4 and V is TRBV7-9; TRBD2 matches 7 bases. The CDR3 is 16 amino acids. Germline lookup yields CDR1 SEHNR and CDR2 FQNEAQ (reference sequence). V shed 3 bases and J 5 bases; nucleotides not matched to a gene: 10. CDR3 protein: CASSLDPSRGENIQYF. The CDR3 DNA is TGTGCCAGCAGCTTGGACCCCAGTCGGGGGGAAAACATTCAGTACTTC.

This chain connects TRBV5-6 to TRBJ2-7, with 7 bases lining up with TRBD1. Trimming cost V 4 bases and J 5 bases; bases outside gene matches: 6. The V gene's germline CDR1 is SGHDT and CDR2 YYEEEE. CDR3 length equals 13 residues. The CDR3 bases are TGTGCCAGCAGCAAGACAGGGCCCCACGAGCAGTACTTC. Translated, it gives CASSKTGPHEQYF.

As regards this clone: Within the sample, other DNA sequences also encode this same CDR3. This chain links TRBV4-3 with TRBJ2-1, with TRBD2 matching over 7 bases. The junction had 0 bases not matched to a gene; V was cut back by 0 bases and J by 1 base. This CDR3 region has 15 residues. Germline assignment: CDR1 LGHNA and CDR2 YSLEER. The CDR3 DNA follows: TGCGCCAGCAGCCAAGACGGGGGGTCCTACAATGAGCAGTTCTTC. It yields the protein CASSQDGGSYNEQFF.

The V gene is TRBV4-3, the J gene TRBJ2-5; D gene uncertain. The CDR3 covers 15 residues. Trimming took off 0 bases at V and 2 bases at J, with 10 bases between the two ends. The germline CDR1 and CDR2 sequences are LGHNA and YSLEER. CDR3: CASSQDQDPQETQYF. The DNA for the CDR3 is TGCGCCAGCAGCCAAGATCAAGACCCACAAGAGACCCAGTACTTC.

The rearrangement links TRBV5-4 to TRBJ2-2; 7 positions agree with TRBD2. The CDR3 contains 16 residues. J was trimmed by 3 bases and V by 1 base; bases with no gene match: 6. Germline V gives CDR1 SGHNT, CDR2 YYREEE (reference sequence). The CDR3 nucleotides are TGTGCCAGCAGCTTGCCAGGGACTACCCACACCGGGGAGCTGTTTTTT. It is translated as CASSLPGTTHTGELFF. The full variable domain, with the rest looked up from reference TRBV5-4 and TRBJ2-2, is ETGVTQSPTHLIKTRGQQVTLRCSSQSGHNTVSWYQQALGQGPQFIFQYYREEENGRGNFPPRFSGLQFPNYSSELNVNALELDDSALYLCASSLPGTTHTGELFFGEGSRLTVL.